The next 29 T cell receptor beta chains were all read from a single sample in a study of blood T cell repertoires in COVID-19. Assay used: immunoSEQ multiplex PCR; TCRdb lists only in-frame clones, some missing. Counted here are hundreds of thousands of clones, about 83% occurring once; the ten biggest clones make up around 10%. The specimen was peripheral blood. These receptor sequences come from a woman between 45 and 60 years old who had recovered from COVID-19.

V usage is TRBV4-3 and J usage is TRBJ1-2; D possibly corresponds to TRBD1 (6 bases). The V end was cut by 3 bases, the J end by 1 base, with 18 bases between. The CDR3 sequence is 17 residues long. Germline CDR1 reads LGHNA; CDR2 reads YSLEER. CDR3 nucleotide sequence: TGCGCCAGCAGCCAGGACCAAGGACAGACTTATAACTATGGCTACACCTTC. It encodes CASSQDQGQTYNYGYTF.

The chain has TRBV4-3 and TRBJ2-2; maybe TRBD2 (6 bases). V was shortened by 4 bases and J by 2 bases, with 14 bases between the two germline ends. The CDR3 runs to 16 residues. Germline loops: CDR1 LGHNA, CDR2 YSLEER. The CDR3: CASSPGGGYNTGELFF. The CDR3 nucleotides are TGCGCCAGCAGCCCCGGTGGAGGGTACAACACCGGGGAGCTGTTTTTT.

The chain is built from TRBV18 and TRBJ1-5; no definite D call. V lost 2 bases to trimming and J lost 0 bases, with 8 bases between them. Germline loops: CDR1 KGHSH, CDR2 LQKENI. The CDR3 is 15 residues long. In DNA form, the CDR3 reads TGTGCCAGCTCACCAGTTCGGGATAGCAATCAGCCCCAGCATTTT. Its protein is CASSPVRDSNQPQHF.

This clone occurred a few times. The chain has TRBV7-2 and TRBJ2-3; TRBD2 matches 10 bases. CDR3 length: 18 amino acids. The V and J ends lost 2 bases and 5 bases, in that order; junction bases with no gene match: 13. Germline V gives CDR1 SGHTA, CDR2 FQGNSA. The CDR3 DNA reads as TGTGCCAGCAGCTTAATCAGCGGGGGGGCGGTAGGAGGAGATACGCAGTATTTT. Translation gives CASSLISGGAVGGDTQYF.

The chain links TRBV5-4 to TRBJ1-2; 10 bases are shared with TRBD1. The trim removed 4 bases at V and 2 bases at J, leaving 2 bases unmatched. This CDR3 spans 14 amino acids. CDR1 and CDR2 (germline): SGHNT, YYREEE (reference sequence). The chain's CDR3 is CASSLTGGNYGYTF. The CDR3 DNA reads as TGTGCCAGCAGCCTGACAGGGGGCAACTATGGCTACACCTTC.

The chain couples TRBV28 to TRBJ2-6; D remains unclear. The germline V gene encodes CDR1 MDHEN and CDR2 SYDVKM. The CDR3 length is 14 residues. Trimming cost V 6 bases and J 0 bases, with 6 bases left between them. CDR3 amino acids: CASRRTSGANVLTF. For the CDR3, the DNA is TGTGCCAGCAGGAGAACCTCTGGGGCCAACGTCCTGACTTTC.

V gene TRBV7-2 combines with J gene TRBJ1-2, with D possibly being TRBD1 (5 bases). CDR1 is SGHTA, CDR2 FQGNSA, per germline. The ends were cut back, 10 bases at V and 5 bases at J, with 20 bases in the middle. There are 14 residues in the CDR3. Here the CDR3 DNA reads TGTGCCATCTCCCGAGCGGGGGTCGGGTATGGCTACACCTTC. This encodes CAISRAGVGYGYTF.

The V gene is TRBV2, the J gene TRBJ1-3; no clear D gene. V shed 5 bases and J shed 0 bases, with 11 bases lying between them. The CDR3 length is 15 residues. From germline, CDR1 is SNHLY and CDR2 FYNNEI. As DNA, the CDR3 is TGTGCCAGCAGTTTGGCAGGCTCCTCTGGAAACACCATATATTTT. It is translated as CASSLAGSSGNTIYF.

J is TRBJ1-1 and V is TRBV4-3, with D hard to call. Trimming pared 0 bases from V and 2 bases from J, leaving 7 bases between. The CDR3 length is 14 residues. Germline values: CDR1 LGHNA, CDR2 YSLEER. CDR3 nucleotide sequence: TGCGCCAGCAGCCAAGATCGAGGCAACACTGAAGCTTTCTTT. Its translation: CASSQDRGNTEAFF.

The table lists this clone with a count of one. The V call is TRBV3-1 (or the pseudogene TRBV3-2), the J call TRBJ1-4; 9 nucleotides agree with TRBD1. The CDR3 consists of 19 residues. J was trimmed by 1 base and V by 2 bases; bases with no gene match: 11. CDR1 is LGHDT and CDR2 is YNNKEL in the germline V gene (reference sequence). The CDR3 is CASSQWTGAKRETNEKLFF. CDR3 in DNA: TGTGCCAGCAGCCAATGGACAGGGGCAAAGAGGGAAACTAATGAAAAACTGTTTTTT.

The chain couples TRBV7-2 to TRBJ1-2, with TRBD1 identical over 9 bases. V shed 1 base, J shed 8 bases, and the junction held 5 bases outside the gene matches. The CDR3 consists of 14 residues. Germline values: CDR1 SGHTA, CDR2 FQGNSA. The CDR3 region has the DNA TGTGCCAGCAGCTTAGAGGGACAGGGTACCGGCTACACCTTC. Translated, it gives CASSLEGQGTGYTF.

The V call is TRBV28, the J call TRBJ1-2; the match to TRBD1 covers 10 bases. The CDR3 runs 15 residues. Trimming took 6 bases from V and 4 from J; bases not matched to a gene: 8. Looked up from germline, CDR1 is MDHEN and CDR2 is SYDVKM. The CDR3 DNA sequence: TGTGCCAGCAGAAGGACAGGGGGGGTTGGCTATGGCTACACCTTC. Protein sequence: CASRRTGGVGYGYTF.

V usage is TRBV9 and J usage is TRBJ2-7, with 7 bases aligning to TRBD2. The CDR3 consists of 15 residues. Germline CDR1 SGDLS, CDR2 YYNGEE. V was pared by 0 bases and J by 4 bases, with 7 bases of the junction left unmatched. The CDR3 reads CASSVGGGSGYEQYF. The CDR3 coding sequence is TGTGCCAGCAGCGTAGGCGGCGGGAGTGGGTACGAGCAGTACTTC.

J is TRBJ2-1 and V is TRBV7-9; D remains ambiguous. CDR1 is SEHNR, CDR2 FQNEAQ, per germline (reference sequence). Between the trimmed V and J ends, which lost 2 bases and 4 bases, there was a span of 6 bases. CDR3 length equals 13 residues. The CDR3 sequence is CASSLLRYNEQFF. CDR3 coding DNA: TGTGCCAGCAGCTTATTACGGTACAATGAGCAGTTCTTC.

This chain connects TRBV7-2 to TRBJ2-7; D gene unclear. With 1 base removed from V and 2 bases from J, the gap between germline ends came to 9 bases. The germline V gene encodes CDR1 SGHTA and CDR2 FQGNSA. This CDR3 is built from 14 residues. Written as DNA, the CDR3 is TGTGCCAGCAGCTTAGGGCTGAATGCCTACGAGCAGTACTTC. Its translation: CASSLGLNAYEQYF.

A few counts support this clone. The V call is TRBV6-6, the J call TRBJ1-2; no reliable D call. Germline values: CDR1 MNHNY, CDR2 SVGAGI (reference sequence). V was pared by 10 bases and J by 4 bases, with 16 bases between. The CDR3 has 13 residues. This CDR3 is CATHSGFGYGYTF. Written as DNA, the CDR3 is TGTGCCACCCACAGTGGGTTTGGCTATGGCTACACCTTC.

The V call is TRBV30, the J call TRBJ2-5; perhaps TRBD2 as D (6 bases). The CDR3 contains 15 residues. CDR1 and CDR2 from the germline V gene are GTSNPN and SVGIG (reference sequence). V lost 3 bases and J lost 2, with 16 bases in between. CDR3 in DNA: TGTGCCTGGAGCTACGGAGGGGATCTACAAGAGACCCAGTACTTC. Encoded protein: CAWSYGGDLQETQYF.

This clone was seen a handful of times. The rearrangement uses TRBV6-2 or TRBV6-3 and TRBJ2-7; 10 bases are a match to TRBD1. The length of the CDR3 is 15 residues. Germline CDR1 and CDR2: MNHEY and SVGEGT. Germline trimming cut 4 bases from V and 6 bases from J; bases unmatched to any gene: 9. The DNA for the CDR3 is TGTGCCAGCAGTTCCGCCGGGACAGGGGCCCTCGAGCAGTACTTC. Amino acids: CASSSAGTGALEQYF.

The J gene is TRBJ1-2, the V gene TRBV3-1 (or the pseudogene TRBV3-2), with a possible D match to TRBD1 (6 bases). Trimming pared 4 bases from V and 2 bases from J, leaving 14 bases between. The germline CDR1 and CDR2 sequences are LGHDT and YNNKEL (reference sequence). There are 15 residues in the CDR3. This chain's CDR3 is CASSPTRTENYGYTF. CDR3 DNA: TGTGCCAGCAGCCCGACACGGACAGAAAACTATGGCTACACCTTC.

The genes are TRBV19 and TRBJ2-5; TRBD1 matches at 7 bases. V trimming: 3 bases; J trimming: 4 bases; junction bases outside the gene matches: 8. This CDR3 comprises 15 residues. Germline CDR1 LNHDA, CDR2 SQIVND (reference sequence). The CDR3 coding sequence is TGTGCCAGTAGTATTTTAGAGGGGGCCCGAGAGACCCAGTACTTC. It is translated as CASSILEGARETQYF.

The genes are TRBV30 and TRBJ2-3; weak D call: TRBD1 (6 bases). This CDR3 spans 12 amino acids. Germline CDR1 is GTSNPN and CDR2 is SVGIG (reference sequence). Trimming shortened V by 3 bases and J by 7 bases, and 11 bases separated the two germline ends. The CDR3 DNA follows: TGTGCCTGGAGCACAGGGCCGTATACGCAGTATTTT. This translates into CAWSTGPYTQYF.

The V and J genes are TRBV5-6 and TRBJ2-3, with D possibly matching TRBD2 (5 bases). V gave up 4 bases and J gave up 0 bases, with 12 bases separating them. Germline V gene sequence: CDR1 SGHDT, CDR2 YYEEEE. This CDR3 has 15 residues. CDR3 sequence reads: CASSEGLASTDTQYF. The CDR3 coding sequence is TGTGCCAGCAGCGAAGGACTCGCCAGCACAGATACGCAGTATTTT.

The V call is TRBV5-1, the J call TRBJ1-4; TRBD1 matches 10 bases. CDR3 length equals 15 residues. Germline V lookup: CDR1 SGHRS, CDR2 YFSETQ. V shed 5 bases, J shed 2 bases, and the junction held 3 bases outside the gene matches. The CDR3 region has the DNA TGCGCCAGCAGTAGACAGGGGGCTACTAATGAAAAACTGTTTTTT. Translating gives CASSRQGATNEKLFF.

The sample holds one count of this clone. The V gene is TRBV27, the J gene TRBJ1-2, with 7 bases identical to TRBD1. CDR3 length: 15 amino acids. J gave up 2 bases and V 5 bases, and 8 bases lay outside the gene matches. The germline V gene has CDR1 MNHEY and CDR2 SMNVEV (reference sequence). CDR3 coding DNA: TGTGCCAGCAGTCCAGACGGGACAGTCAACTATGGCTACACCTTC. Its protein is CASSPDGTVNYGYTF.

The genes are TRBV18 and TRBJ1-5, with D tentatively TRBD1 (6 bases). With 6 bases removed from V and 3 bases from J, the gap between germline ends came to 30 bases. The germline V gene encodes CDR1 KGHSH and CDR2 LQKENI. CDR3 length: 20 amino acids. The CDR3 loop reads CASSEQRTTGSRGANQPQHF. For the CDR3, the DNA is TGTGCCAGCTCGGAACAACGGACGACAGGTTCAAGGGGAGCCAATCAGCCCCAGCATTTT.

The chain is built from TRBV7-2 and TRBJ2-4; TRBD1 might be the D (7 bases). The germline CDR1 and CDR2 sequences are SGHTA and FQGNSA. V was pared by 5 bases and J by 6 bases, with 11 bases between. The CDR3 spans 13 residues. The CDR3 DNA follows: TGTGCCAGCAGCCCCCAGGGGGGAAACATTCAGTACTTC. Translation gives CASSPQGGNIQYF.

This clone showed up just once. As DNA, the CDR3 is TGTGCCAGCAGCTTAGCACTAGCCATCTCCTACGAGCAGTACTTC. It is translated as CASSLALAISYEQYF. The chain has TRBV7-2 and TRBJ2-7; TRBD2 is a possible D gene (6 bases). Trimming cost V 0 bases and J 0 bases, with 9 bases left between them. In germline, CDR1 is SGHTA, CDR2 FQGNSA. CDR3 size: 15 residues.

J is TRBJ2-1 and V is TRBV4-2; TRBD2 matches 8 bases. The ends lost 1 base at V and 7 bases at J; junction bases unmatched: 9. The germline gives CDR1 LGHNA, CDR2 YNFKEQ. This CDR3 is built from 16 residues. Written as DNA, the CDR3 is TGTGCCAGCAGCCAAGGGGGAGAGCGGGGGAGGAATGAGCAGTTCTTC. Translation: CASSQGGERGRNEQFF.

V is TRBV5-4 and J is TRBJ1-2; TRBD1 aligns across 10 bases. The V gene's germline CDR1 is SGHNT and CDR2 YYREEE (reference sequence). The CDR3 sequence is 16 residues long. V lost 1 base, J lost 5 bases, and 8 bases stayed unmatched. CDR3 protein: CASSLIIRTGGYGYTF. Written as DNA, the CDR3 is TGTGCCAGCAGCTTGATCATTCGGACAGGGGGTTATGGCTACACCTTC.